This T cell receptor (beta chain) was documented in a study of CD8 T cells in ankylosing spondylitis. Of note for this clonotype: Its antigen is as yet unknown.

CDR3 length: 14 residues. CDR1 is SGHTA, CDR2 FQGNSA, per germline. The trim removed 7 bases at V and 1 base at J, leaving 3 bases unmatched. Generation of TCR beta libraries employed quantitative 5'-RACE incorporating molecular barcodes. TCRdb itself ran the 5' RACE reads through MiXCR, one entry per CDR3 protein. The sample has roughly 400,000 distinct CDR3 sequences; under 25% are singletons. Overall study results and limits: A TCR beta motif of under 10 highly homologous variants seemed to mark ankylosing spondylitis blood. Previously reported in reactive arthritis synovial fluid and blood were some of the motif variants. Disease-linked clones were reportedly significantly enriched in matched ankylosing spondylitis synovial fluid. Disease-linked clones proved CD8+ and comparatively uncommon in peripheral blood.

The sequenced material came from blood, either unsorted or a sorted T cell fraction (not recorded which). The TCR originated in a male donor with ankylosing spondylitis. The chain recombines TRBV7-2 with TRBJ2-7; 11 bases are a match to TRBD2. The CDR3 reads CASIRTSGSYEQYF. CDR3 sequence (DNA): TGTGCCAGCATCCGGACTAGCGGGTCCTACGAGCAGTACTTC. Together with reference TRBV7-2 and TRBJ2-7, the CDR3 gives the full variable domain: GAGVSQSPSNKVTEKGKDVELRCDPISGHTALYWYRQSLGQGLEFLIYFQGNSAPDKSGLPSDRFSAERTGGSVSTLTIQRTQQEDSAVYLCASIRTSGSYEQYFGPGTRLTVT.